The entry below gives a single TCR beta chain sequence along with its context. This sample was taken from a study of blood T cell repertoires in COVID-19. Background on the study: The cDNA or gDNA used as material had been derived from T cells, B-cell-depleted T cells, or PBMCs.

CDR1 SGDLS and CDR2 YYNGEE come from the germline V gene. The V gene end was trimmed by 4 bases and the J gene end by 8 bases; junction bases not matched to a gene: 14. The CDR3 is made up of 16 amino acids. Cohorts were determined from participant-reported clinical history. The table came from immunoSEQ multiplex PCR; TCRdb's copy has only in-frame clones and leaves some out. The data show around 340,000 clones, around 85% seen once. Source material: PBMCs or T cells enriched from blood (not recorded which). This chain links TRBV9 with TRBJ1-2; 10 bases fit TRBD1. This sequence was found in a woman aged 40 to 50 with acute COVID-19. The chain's CDR3 is CASSPRTGGSLSGYTF. The DNA for the CDR3 is TGTGCCAGCAGCCCCCGGACAGGGGGTAGTCTGAGCGGCTACACCTTC.